Here is one T cell receptor (beta chain) with its context. This clonotype was detected many times. Its antigen remains undetermined. Nothing much larger sits one base from this clone, and base qualities are not available. Including the terminal cysteine and phenylalanine, the CDR3 comprises 13 residues. Left in the record is the CDR3 DNA by itself, 39 bases read in frame from the first base. Trimming takes 5 bases from V and 2 bases from J, and the germline ends sit 8 bases apart. As encoded in the germline V gene, CDR1 is ENHRY while CDR2 is SYGVKD. The sample originates from a study of blood T cells in healthy people across ages (dated by TCRdb to the mid-2010s). For the study in its entirety: In model experiments, template switching captured roughly one uniquely barcoded TCR beta cDNA molecule for every two T cells. The study analyzed two additional independent replicas of 1 million unique cDNA reads from the same blood draw for two donors, one aged 18 to 30 and one aged 80 or older. Donors were grouped into four age groups: young (average approximately 16 years), middle-aged (39), aged (62) and long-lived (around 82). To avoid experimental bias, donors of different ages were distributed randomly across sequencing lanes. Age-related changes in TCR beta repertoire diversity were measured in the study by deep sequencing normalized with unique cDNA molecular identifiers. Overall results and qualifications from the work: Estimates of total diversity from one million sequenced T cells were regarded as lower bounds and underestimates. Bulk unsorted PBMC profiling prevented conclusive comparison of naive and antigen-experienced compartments. There was a strong correlation between observed TCR beta diversity and the percentage of naive T cells measured by flow cytometry. Because the CMV infection status of the donors was unknown, age-related changes in expanded clonotypes may potentially have been confounded. The long-lived group showed more naive CD4+ T cells, fewer expanded clones and increased TCR diversity than the aged group, suggesting age selection. As age increased, observed TCR beta diversity per million T cells dropped in a roughly linear way, and a significant reduction was already evident by age about 40.

The library was prepared using 5' RACE. Instrument used: Illumina HiSeq 2500. A second PCR of 7 to 11 cycles was performed with a sample-barcoded 5' primer and a J-beta primer mix. A unique molecular identifier was introduced onto each TCR beta cDNA molecule by a template-switch 5' adaptor carrying 12 random nucleotides. At least 3 million CDR3-containing paired-end reads were obtained from each sample. All of the RNA was converted into first-strand cDNA using the Mint cDNA synthesis kit, with a TRBC-specific oligonucleotide serving as the primer. After uracil-DNA glycosylase treatment, a first 18-cycle PCR used universal primers M1SS and BC2_uni_R on all cDNA. The study's own analysis went as follows. Normalization of each sample was performed by random selection of 1 million high-quality reads, each carrying a distinct molecular identifier. Instead of being binned into consensus sequences, reads with shared molecular identifiers were discarded. MiTCR, set to a Q25 quality threshold and the strictest error-elimination algorithm, was used for CDR3 identification, clonotype clustering and error correction. Lower-bound total TCR beta diversity was estimated with a nonparametric unseen species model using Euler transformation. TCRdb took the public reads, trimmed them with fastp at Q25, ran MiXCR for clone calling and kept in-frame beta chains. For every CDR3 protein sequence, its rows merge into one entry that carries the most common genes and DNA. The V and J calls shown here were made by TCRdb, not taken from the authors' results. The sample includes 590,000 or so distinct CDR3 sequences, with about 30% observed a single time. The top ten clones comprise around a sixth of the sample.

The donors were some 36 Caucasian individuals from Russia, aged roughly 6 to 100 years, who were systemically healthy. Around 9.7 milliliters of peripheral blood were collected from each donor into EDTA-treated Vacutainer tubes. Ficoll-Paque density-gradient centrifugation was used to isolate PBMCs, with at least 7 million obtained per sample. Trizol reagent was used to extract total RNA from the PBMCs, yielding at least 5 micrograms per sample. The percentages of naive CD45RAhigh/CD27high T cells were determined by flow cytometry on a PBMC aliquot from every donor. This TCR derives from an elderly woman in good health. The sequenced sample was blood. The chain links TRBV10-3 with TRBJ2-3; the D gene is possibly TRBD2, with 5 bases matching. The DNA sequence is given as TGTGCCATCAGTAGGGAGTTCACAGATACGCAGTATTTT. The resulting protein is CAISREFTDTQYF.